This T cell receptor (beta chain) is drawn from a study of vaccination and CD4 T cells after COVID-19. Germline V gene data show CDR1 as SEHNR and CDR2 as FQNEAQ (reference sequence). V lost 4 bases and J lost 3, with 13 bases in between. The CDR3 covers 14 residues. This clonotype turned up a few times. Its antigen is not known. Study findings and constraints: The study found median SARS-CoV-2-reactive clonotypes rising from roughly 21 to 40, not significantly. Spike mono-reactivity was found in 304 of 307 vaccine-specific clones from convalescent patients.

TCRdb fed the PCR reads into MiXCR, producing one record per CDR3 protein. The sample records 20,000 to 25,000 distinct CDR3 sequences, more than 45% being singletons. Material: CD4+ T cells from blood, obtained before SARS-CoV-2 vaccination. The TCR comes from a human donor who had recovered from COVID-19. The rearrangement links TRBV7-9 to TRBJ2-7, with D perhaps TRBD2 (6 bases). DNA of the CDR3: TGTGCCAGCAGCTCCGGCGGGGCAGACTACGAGCAGTACTTC. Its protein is CASSSGGADYEQYF. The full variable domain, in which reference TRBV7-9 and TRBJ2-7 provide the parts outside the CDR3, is DTGVSQNPRHKITKRGQNVTFRCDPISEHNRLYWYRQTLGQGPEFLTYFQNEAQLEKSRLLSDRFSAERPKGSFSTLEIQRTEQGDSAMYLCASSSGGADYEQYFGPGTRLTVT.